The clone carrying this T cell receptor (beta chain) has a single count. The sample belongs to a study of CD8 T cells in Susac syndrome. This CDR3 contains 13 residues. Trimming shortened V by 3 bases and J by 1 base, and 7 bases separated the two germline ends. Germline V lookup: CDR1 DFQATT, CDR2 SNEGSKA (reference sequence). RNA amounts of about 0.5 to 1 ug underwent reverse transcription with random hexamers. Amplification of the TCR beta CDR3 was carried out by immunoSEQ multiplex PCR, which spanned a total of 54 Vbeta and 13 Jbeta segments. TCRdb fed the immunoSEQ multiplex PCR reads into MiXCR, producing one record per CDR3 protein. The data show about 250,000 distinct CDR3 sequences, roughly 93% seen once.

This chain links TRBV20-1 with TRBJ1-5; the D is unclear. The clonotype originates from a human donor with multiple sclerosis. The sequenced material came from CD4+ T cells from PBMCs. The DNA of the CDR3 is TGCAGTGCTAGGTGGTCAAGCAATCAGCCCCAGCATTTT. Residues: CSARWSSNQPQHF.